These 12 T cell receptor beta chains were sequenced from one sample in a study of T-cell reconstitution after alpha-beta-depleted transplantation in children. A TCRbeta library incorporating unique molecular identifiers was prepared. TCRdb re-called the PCR reads with MiXCR, one entry per CDR3 protein. The sample includes about 980,000 distinct CDR3 sequences, about 29% of them seen just once. Sample: PBMCs, mostly from graft donor cells, taken 360 days after TCRalphabeta/CD19-depleted stem cell transplant. The receptors were gathered from a boy younger than two who had a stem cell transplant for SCID, so the T cells may come from the graft donor.

V usage is TRBV9 and J usage is TRBJ2-1, with 8 bases fitting TRBD2. The J segment lost 9 bases and the V segment lost 3 bases, leaving 14 bases of the junction unmatched. Germline values: CDR1 SGDLS, CDR2 YYNGEE. The CDR3 is made up of 16 amino acids. The CDR3 nucleotides read TGTGCCAGCAGCGGGTGGGGGACTAGGGCTTCTAGTGAGCAGTTCTTC. This sequence encodes CASSGWGTRASSEQFF.

This clonotype was detected only a few times. The chain couples TRBV6-2 or TRBV6-3 to TRBJ1-2; D is uncertain. Trimming took off 6 bases at V and 5 bases at J, with 10 bases between the two ends. The length of the CDR3 is 12 residues. Germline-derived CDR1 and CDR2 are MNHEY and SVGEGT. The CDR3 bases are TGTGCCAGCAGGCAGGTGTCTTATGGCTACACCTTC. Translating it yields CASRQVSYGYTF.

The gene calls are TRBV4-3 and TRBJ2-4; tentative D call: TRBD1 (6 bases). CDR3 size: 16 residues. Per the germline V gene, CDR1 is LGHNA and CDR2 is YSLEER. V was pared by 0 bases and J by 5 bases, with 14 bases between. CDR3 residues: CASSQELGGPQNIQYF. CDR3 nucleotides: TGCGCCAGCAGCCAAGAGTTAGGGGGACCCCAAAACATTCAGTACTTC.

The CDR3 sequence: CASSFTGALSYEQYF. DNA for the CDR3: TGTGCCAGCAGCTTTACAGGGGCCCTCTCCTACGAGCAGTACTTC. V usage is TRBV5-5 and J usage is TRBJ2-7, with 7 bases identical to TRBD1. Germline trimming cut 2 bases from V and 0 bases from J; bases unmatched to any gene: 5. The CDR3 is 15 residues long. The V gene's germline CDR1 is SGHKS and CDR2 YYEKEE (reference sequence).

In this sample, this clonotype turned up a few times. The chain uses TRBV30 and TRBJ1-2, with TRBD1 as a possible D gene (6 bases). The CDR3 extends over 13 amino acids. Per germline, CDR1 GTSNPN and CDR2 SVGIG (reference sequence). Between the trimmed V and J ends, which lost 3 bases and 5 bases, there was a span of 13 bases. CDR3 in DNA: TGTGCCTGGAGACAGGGACGAGGATATGGCTACACCTTC. It specifies CAWRQGRGYGYTF.

This clonotype was seen a handful of times. The V and J genes are TRBV4-3 and TRBJ2-7, with 7 positions matching TRBD1. This CDR3 is built from 18 residues. The germline V gene encodes CDR1 LGHNA and CDR2 YSLEER. With 0 bases clipped from V and 6 bases from J, the junction kept 17 bases outside the gene matches. DNA of the CDR3: TGCGCCAGCAGCCAAGATGGGCAGGGGGTAACTCGAAGGGGCGAGCAGTACTTC. Its translation: CASSQDGQGVTRRGEQYF.

The V and J genes are TRBV12-3 or TRBV12-4 and TRBJ1-6; TRBD1 aligns across 7 bases. The CDR3 spans 15 residues. J was trimmed by 5 bases and V by 6 bases; bases with no gene match: 7. The CDR3 loop reads CASRYRQGHNSPLHF. DNA of the CDR3: TGTGCCAGCAGATACCGACAGGGCCATAATTCACCCCTCCACTTT.

The chain is built from TRBV5-5 and TRBJ1-1; 9 positions match TRBD1. The CDR3 runs 15 residues. The ends lost 2 bases at V and 1 base at J; junction bases unmatched: 3. The V gene's germline CDR1 is SGHKS and CDR2 YYEKEE (reference sequence). CDR3: CASSFGTGRNTEAFF. CDR3 nucleotides: TGTGCCAGCAGCTTCGGGACAGGGAGGAACACTGAAGCTTTCTTT.

The J gene is TRBJ2-1, the V gene TRBV12-3 or TRBV12-4, with D tentatively TRBD1 (5 bases). This CDR3 contains 15 residues. V shed 5 bases and J shed 0 bases, with 11 bases lying between them. This CDR3 is CASSTRQSSYNEQFF. In DNA, the CDR3 is TGTGCCAGCAGTACCCGACAGAGCTCCTACAATGAGCAGTTCTTC.

The chain combines TRBV20-1 with TRBJ2-2; no definite D call. The CDR3 is made up of 12 amino acids. Trimming cost V 3 bases and J 4 bases, with 6 bases left between them. The germline CDR1 and CDR2 sequences are DFQATT and SNEGSKA (reference sequence). CDR3 DNA sequence: TGCAGTGCTAGTTATTCCACCGGGGAGCTGTTTTTT. Its translation is CSASYSTGELFF.

This chain joins TRBV10-3 and TRBJ2-3, with D uncertain. Trimming shortened V by 6 bases and J by 0 bases, and 16 bases separated the two germline ends. Germline lookup yields CDR1 ENHRY and CDR2 SYGVKD. The CDR3 is made up of 16 amino acids. CDR3 coding DNA: TGTGCCATCAGCCGAGAGTGGATTGGGAGCACAGATACGCAGTATTTT. Protein sequence: CAISREWIGSTDTQYF.

The chain has TRBV18 and TRBJ1-2; 7 nucleotides match TRBD1. Germline V CDR1 and CDR2: KGHSH, LQKENI. The CDR3 has 14 amino acids. Trimming took 4 bases from V and 5 from J; bases not matched to a gene: 7. The CDR3: CASSRSGTVYGYTF. CDR3 nucleotide sequence: TGTGCCAGCTCACGGAGCGGGACAGTATATGGCTACACCTTC.